The present T cell receptor (beta chain) was sequenced within a study of T cell changes during pregnancy in multiple sclerosis (dated by TCRdb to the late 2010s). With respect to the entire study: Changes in the T cell repertoire over the course of pregnancy were examined in this study in women with multiple sclerosis.

Including the terminal cysteine and phenylalanine, the CDR3 comprises 14 residues. Only the CDR3 portion is preserved as DNA: 42 bases, with reading frame beginning at the first base. Reading the germline V gene (reference sequence) gives CDR1 LNHDA and CDR2 SQIVND. Trimming removed 5 bases from V and 12 bases from J, leaving 17 bases between the germline ends. Receptors were amplified or captured by the immunoSEQ multiplex PCR assay. TCRdb re-hosts the immuneACCESS table, in-frame sequences only. Its copies lack some clones; in the studies checked, an unresolved V gene accounts for under half of them, and the cause for the rest is not known. The sample has under 40,000 clones on record, around 90% of them singletons. Jointly, the top ten make up around 4.1% of the sample. In regard to this clone: No antigen is known for it. Base quality data are lacking; no much larger clone is found one base away.

The clonotype comes from a female donor with multiple sclerosis, enrolled in a pregnancy study. Sequences were derived from CD8+ T cells from peripheral blood mononuclear cells, sampled after pregnancy. Recombination linked TRBV19 to TRBJ1-6, with the D gene uncertain. The DNA sequence reads TGTGCCAGTAGTGCCATCCTTCAATCAGAACCCCTCCACTTT. It translates as CASSAILQSEPLHF.